These T cell receptor beta chains were read from a single sample in a study of cytomegalovirus exposure and HLA in healthy donors. The method was immunoSEQ multiplex PCR; TCRdb's version includes in-frame clones alone and lacks a portion of them. Of under 150,000 clones listed, around four fifths were seen once; the top ten hold 1.4%. The material sequenced was PBMCs. The receptor source for this set is a man aged 25-45 years in good health and CMV-seropositive. CDR3s include the opening cysteine and the closing phenylalanine or tryptophan. Fields, in order: J gene, D gene, V gene, clone size, CDR3 DNA, CDR3 protein. D genes are given only for firm matches. Part of the rows lack a size; the others show once, few, many or a class for expanded clones.

>TRBJ1-1|TRBD1|TRBV7-9|few
TGTGCCAGCAGCCAAGGCACAGGGGTGGTTGAAGCTTTCTTT
CASSQGTGVVEAFF
>TRBJ1-5|NA|TRBV6-1|NA
TGTGCCAGCTCGTCGGGAATCAATAGCAATCAGCCCCAGCATTTT
CASSSGINSNQPQHF
>TRBJ2-7|TRBD2|TRBV18|NA
TGTGCCAGCTCCTCCTCGGGGGGAAGCTCCTACGAGCAGTACTTC
CASSSSGGSSYEQYF
>TRBJ1-1|TRBD1|TRBV2|once
TGTGCCAGCAGTGAGGGACAGGGAGGAACTGAAGCTTTCTTT
CASSEGQGGTEAFF
>TRBJ2-7|TRBD1|TRBV13|NA
TGTGCCAGCAGCTTAAAAGAGGGACAGGCCTCCTACGAGCAGTACTTC
CASSLKEGQASYEQYF
>TRBJ1-5|TRBD1|TRBV27|NA
TGTGCCAGCAGTCACAGACAGGGTAGCGGCAATCAGCCCCAGCATTTT
CASSHRQGSGNQPQHF
>TRBJ2-5|NA|TRBV11-2|NA
TGTGCCAGCAGCATCCCGGGCGGAGCGGGTACCCAGTACTTC
CASSIPGGAGTQYF
>TRBJ2-3|NA|TRBV5-1|NA
TGCGCCAGCAGGTTTACTCCCAACAGGGATTCCACAGATACGCAGTATTTT
CASRFTPNRDSTDTQYF
>TRBJ2-1|TRBD2|TRBV7-3|NA
TGTGCCAGCAGCTTATTGGCTAGCGGGCCTGAGCAGTTCTTC
CASSLLASGPEQFF
>TRBJ1-5|NA|TRBV28|NA
TGTGCCAGCCAGTGGGGGGTGCTACGGCCCCAGCATTTT
CASQWGVLRPQHF
>TRBJ1-5|NA|TRBV28|NA
TGTGCCAGCAGGTCGAATCAGCCCCAGCATTTT
CASRSNQPQHF
>TRBJ2-3|TRBD2|TRBV9|NA
TGTGCCAGCAGCCCCCGGACTAGCGCGGGGGCCACAGATACGCAGTATTTT
CASSPRTSAGATDTQYF
>TRBJ1-1|NA|TRBV4-2|NA
TGTGCCAGCAGCCAAGAGTGGACAGCCGACACTGAAGCTTTCTTT
CASSQEWTADTEAFF
>TRBJ1-1|TRBD1|TRBV28|NA
TGTGCCAGCAGTTTTGGGGACAGGGTTACGGCTTTCTTT
CASSFGDRVTAFF
>TRBJ2-5|TRBD2|TRBV7-6|once
TGTGCCAGCAGCCTACAAGACTTTACTAGCGATGAAGAGACCCAGTACTTC
CASSLQDFTSDEETQYF
>TRBJ1-5|TRBD1|TRBV7-6|NA
TGTGCCAGCAGCACTGGACAGGCCGTCAATCAGCCCCAGCATTTT
CASSTGQAVNQPQHF
>TRBJ2-1|TRBD1|TRBV4-1|few
TGCGCCAGCAGCCAATTACGCCGGACAGGGACCACCTACAATGAGCAGTTCTTC
CASSQLRRTGTTYNEQFF
>TRBJ2-5|NA|TRBV27|NA
TGTGCCAGCAGTAGGGACTGGGGAGAAGAGACCCAGTACTTC
CASSRDWGEETQYF
>TRBJ2-1|TRBD1|TRBV27|NA
TGTGCCAGCAGTGTTGGACAGGGGGAGTTCTTC
CASSVGQGEFF
>TRBJ1-1|NA|TRBV6-1|NA
TGTGCCAGCAGTGAGTCGGCGGGGAGCGACACTGAAGCTTTCTTT
CASSESAGSDTEAFF
>TRBJ1-4|TRBD1|TRBV28|NA
TGTGCCAGCAGTTCCAGTCCGACAGGGAGTGAAAAACTGTTTTTT
CASSSSPTGSEKLFF
>TRBJ1-4|TRBD1|TRBV6-5|NA
TGTGCCAGCAGTTTGACAGGGGGAACTAATGAAAAACTGTTTTTT
CASSLTGGTNEKLFF
>TRBJ1-2|NA|TRBV7-9|NA
TGTGCCAGCAGCTTAGAACCTCCGATAGAGAGGGGCTACACCTTC
CASSLEPPIERGYTF
>TRBJ1-2|TRBD1|TRBV2|NA
TGTGCCAGCAGTACCTCGCCAGGGGGCAGTAACTATGGCTACACCTTC
CASSTSPGGSNYGYTF
>TRBJ2-1|TRBD2|TRBV7-9|NA
TGTGCCAGCTCCAGGACTAGCGGGTACAATGAGCAGTTCTTC
CASSRTSGYNEQFF
>TRBJ2-3|NA|TRBV7-2|few
TGTGCCAGCACCCAACAGGGAATTAGCGCAGATACGCAGTATTTT
CASTQQGISADTQYF
>TRBJ2-7|NA|TRBV5-1|NA
TGCGCCAGCAGCCGGGACATGTCCGAGCAGTACTTC
CASSRDMSEQYF
>TRBJ1-2|NA|TRBV2|NA
TGTGCCAGCACAAGGGAGCAAATCACGCGGGGAGATGGCTACACCTTC
CASTREQITRGDGYTF
>TRBJ2-2|TRBD2|TRBV7-3|NA
TGTGCCAGCAGCTCCCAGCGGGGACCGAACACCGGGGAGCTGTTTTTT
CASSSQRGPNTGELFF
>TRBJ2-5|TRBD1|TRBV5-6|NA
TGTGCCAGCAGCACCGGGACAGAGACGTACCAAGAGACCCAGTACTTC
CASSTGTETYQETQYF
>TRBJ2-7|NA|TRBV11-3|NA
TGTGCCAGCAGCTTATCGTCCGTAAAATCCTACGAGCAGTACTTC
CASSLSSVKSYEQYF
>TRBJ1-2|TRBD1|TRBV28|NA
TGTGCCAGCACCACGACAGGGGACCCTTCTAACTATGGCTACACCTTC
CASTTTGDPSNYGYTF
>TRBJ2-3|TRBD2|TRBV5-1|NA
TGCGCCAGCAGCAGGGGACTAGCGGGAGAAGTAGATACGCAGTATTTT
CASSRGLAGEVDTQYF
>TRBJ1-1|NA|TRBV18|NA
TGTGCCAGCCGCGATCAGTCAGGGAACACTGAAGCTTTCTTT
CASRDQSGNTEAFF
>TRBJ2-3|TRBD2|TRBV7-9|NA
TGTGCCAGCAGCTTCGGGGGGGGTGGTACAGATACGCAGTATTTT
CASSFGGGGTDTQYF
>TRBJ2-7|NA|TRBV2|few
TGTGCCAGCAGTGTACTCTACGAGCAGTACTTC
CASSVLYEQYF